Shown below are 8 T cell receptor beta chains from a single sample sequenced in a study of blood T cell repertoires in COVID-19. The protocol was immunoSEQ multiplex PCR, while the TCRdb copy is restricted to in-frame clones and leaves out a portion. The data show about 360,000 clones, 80% to 90% seen once. Source material: peripheral blood. These receptors all stem from a woman aged 60-75 years with COVID-19, enrolled during active disease.

V is TRBV19 and J is TRBJ1-6; 8 bases are a match to TRBD1. Germline V CDR1 and CDR2: LNHDA, SQIVND (reference sequence). J lost 6 bases, V lost 7 bases, and 11 bases had no gene match. There are 16 residues in the CDR3. CDR3: CASNGQGTVVNSPLHF. CDR3 bases: TGTGCCAGTAACGGACAGGGCACGGTCGTTAATTCACCCCTCCACTTT.

The gene calls are TRBV5-4 and TRBJ2-6; 7 bases are shared with TRBD2. The CDR3 consists of 15 residues. Unmatched junction bases numbered 3, after V lost 4 bases and J lost 2 bases. CDR1 SGHNT and CDR2 YYREEE come from the germline V gene (reference sequence). CDR3 protein: CASSPGGTGANVLTF. DNA for the CDR3: TGTGCCAGCAGCCCCGGGGGGACTGGGGCCAACGTCCTGACTTTC.

This sequence joins TRBV9 and TRBJ2-2; 10 bases align to TRBD1. CDR3 length: 16 residues. Looked up from germline, CDR1 is SGDLS and CDR2 is YYNGEE. J was trimmed by 5 bases and V by 3 bases; bases with no gene match: 7. CDR3: CASSAKTGGVTGELFF. In DNA, the CDR3 is TGTGCCAGCAGCGCCAAGACAGGGGGCGTTACCGGGGAGCTGTTTTTT.

The genes are TRBV19 and TRBJ2-7, with 7 positions matching TRBD1. Losses at the gene ends were 4 bases for V and 2 bases for J; bases not matched to a gene: 2. This CDR3 is 13 amino acids long. Germline V gives CDR1 LNHDA, CDR2 SQIVND (reference sequence). The CDR3 protein is CASSTGQTYEQYF. CDR3 in DNA: TGTGCCAGTAGTACGGGACAGACCTACGAGCAGTACTTC.

This clone was detected only a few times. This rearrangement joins TRBV20-1 to TRBJ1-3; D is unclear. This CDR3 spans 11 amino acids. Germline values: CDR1 DFQATT, CDR2 SNEGSKA (reference sequence). The ends were cut back, 7 bases at V and 1 base at J, with 5 bases in the middle. This chain's CDR3 is CSVSSGNTIYF. The CDR3 coding sequence is TGCAGTGTTTCGTCTGGAAACACCATATATTTT.

This chain links TRBV21-1 with TRBJ1-1; the tabulated D call, TRBD1, remains unverified against the DNA. TRBV21-1 is an annotated pseudogene. This CDR3 has 15 residues. CDR3 in DNA: TGTGCCAGCAGCAAGTTGGGCGGCAGGGCACCTGAAGCTTTCTTT. This translates into CASSKLGGRAPEAFF.

This clone was recorded only once. This chain connects TRBV7-9 to TRBJ2-1; weak D call: TRBD2 (6 bases). Germline V lookup: CDR1 SEHNR, CDR2 FQNEAQ (reference sequence). Trimming shortened V by 6 bases and J by 5 bases, and 17 bases separated the two germline ends. The CDR3 consists of 15 residues. The CDR3 reads CASSPRGGDHNEQFF. The CDR3 DNA reads TGTGCCAGCAGTCCACGTGGCGGGGACCACAATGAGCAGTTCTTC.

The J gene is TRBJ1-1, the V gene TRBV19; 7 bases align to TRBD1. Trimming cost V 7 bases and J 0 bases; bases outside gene matches: 8. CDR3 length: 15 amino acids. Germline CDR1 and CDR2: LNHDA and SQIVND (reference sequence). The CDR3 here is CASTDRDSLNTEAFF. The CDR3 DNA reads as TGTGCCAGTACCGACAGGGATTCTTTGAACACTGAAGCTTTCTTT.